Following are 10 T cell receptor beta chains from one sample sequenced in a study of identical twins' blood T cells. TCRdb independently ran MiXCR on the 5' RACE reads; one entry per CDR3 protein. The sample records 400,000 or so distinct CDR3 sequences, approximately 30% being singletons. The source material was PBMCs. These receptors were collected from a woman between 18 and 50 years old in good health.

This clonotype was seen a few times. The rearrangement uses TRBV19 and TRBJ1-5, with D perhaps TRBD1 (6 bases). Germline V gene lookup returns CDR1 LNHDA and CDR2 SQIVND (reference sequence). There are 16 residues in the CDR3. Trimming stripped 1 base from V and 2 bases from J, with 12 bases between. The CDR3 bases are TGTGCCAGTAGTATAGCCAGGGGAGAGGGCAATCAGCCCCAGCATTTT. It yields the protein CASSIARGEGNQPQHF. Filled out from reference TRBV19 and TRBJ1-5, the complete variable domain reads DGGITQSPKYLFRKEGQNVTLSCEQNLNHDAMYWYRQDPGQGLRLIYYSQIVNDFQKGDIAEGYSVSREKKESFPLTVTSAQKNPTAFYLCASSIARGEGNQPQHFGDGTRLSIL.

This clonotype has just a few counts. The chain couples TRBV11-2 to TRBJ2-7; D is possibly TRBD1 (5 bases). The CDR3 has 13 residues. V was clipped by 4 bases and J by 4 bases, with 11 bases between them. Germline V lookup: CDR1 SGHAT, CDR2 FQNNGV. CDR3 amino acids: CASSSGIQYEQYF. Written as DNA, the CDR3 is TGTGCCAGCAGCTCAGGGATCCAGTACGAGCAGTACTTC.

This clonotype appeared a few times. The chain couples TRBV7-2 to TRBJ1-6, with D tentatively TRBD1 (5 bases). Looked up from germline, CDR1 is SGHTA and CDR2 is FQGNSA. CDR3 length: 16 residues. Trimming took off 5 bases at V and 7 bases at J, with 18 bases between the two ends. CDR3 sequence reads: CASSLSGQILNSPLHF. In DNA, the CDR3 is TGTGCCAGCAGCCTCTCGGGGCAGATTTTAAATTCACCCCTCCACTTT.

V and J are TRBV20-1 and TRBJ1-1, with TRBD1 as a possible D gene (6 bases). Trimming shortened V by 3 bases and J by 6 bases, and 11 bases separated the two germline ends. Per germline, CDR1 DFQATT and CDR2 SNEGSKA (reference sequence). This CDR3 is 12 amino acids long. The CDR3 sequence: CSARGASSEAFF. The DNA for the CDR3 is TGCAGTGCTAGGGGGGCTTCTTCTGAAGCTTTCTTT.

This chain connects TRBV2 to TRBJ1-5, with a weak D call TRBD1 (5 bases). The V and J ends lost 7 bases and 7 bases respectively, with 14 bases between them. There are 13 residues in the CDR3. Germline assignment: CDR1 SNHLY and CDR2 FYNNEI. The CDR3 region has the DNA TGTGCCAGCACCCAGGGCCTACAGCAGCCCCAGCATTTT. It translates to CASTQGLQQPQHF.

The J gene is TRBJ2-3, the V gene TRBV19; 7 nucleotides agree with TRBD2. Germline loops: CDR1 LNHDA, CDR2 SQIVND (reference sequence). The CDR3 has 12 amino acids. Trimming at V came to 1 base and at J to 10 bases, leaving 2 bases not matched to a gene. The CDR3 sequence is CASSIGREAQYF. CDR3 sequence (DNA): TGTGCCAGTAGTATAGGCCGGGAGGCGCAGTATTTT.

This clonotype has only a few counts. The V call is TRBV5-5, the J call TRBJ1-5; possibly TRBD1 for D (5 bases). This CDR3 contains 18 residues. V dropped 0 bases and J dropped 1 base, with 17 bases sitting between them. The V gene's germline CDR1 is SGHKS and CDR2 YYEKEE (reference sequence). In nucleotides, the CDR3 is TGTGCCAGCAGCTTGGACTTCCGAACAGGACCAAGCAATCAGCCCCAGCATTTT. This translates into CASSLDFRTGPSNQPQHF.

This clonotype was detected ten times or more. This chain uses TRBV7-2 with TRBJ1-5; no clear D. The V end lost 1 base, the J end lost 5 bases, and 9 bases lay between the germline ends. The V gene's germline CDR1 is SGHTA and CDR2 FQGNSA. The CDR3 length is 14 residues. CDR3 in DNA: TGTGCCAGCAGCTTAGTGTTTGGAGATCAGCCCCAGCATTTT. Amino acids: CASSLVFGDQPQHF.

The CDR3 DNA is TGTGCCAGCTCGGGACTGGGCAGTGATCAGCCCCAGCATTTT. Translating it yields CASSGLGSDQPQHF. The chain recombines TRBV27 with TRBJ1-5; D possibly corresponds to TRBD1 (5 bases). V was trimmed by 8 bases and J by 5 bases, leaving 16 bases between them. The CDR3 sequence is 14 residues long. Germline V gene data show CDR1 as MNHEY and CDR2 as SMNVEV (reference sequence).

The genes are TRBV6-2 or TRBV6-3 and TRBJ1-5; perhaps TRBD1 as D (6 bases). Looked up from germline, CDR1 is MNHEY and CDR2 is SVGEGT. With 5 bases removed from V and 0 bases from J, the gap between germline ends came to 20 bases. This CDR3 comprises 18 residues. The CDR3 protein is CASSPRGGQPYSNQPQHF. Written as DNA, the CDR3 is TGTGCCAGCAGTCCTAGGGGCGGACAGCCCTATAGCAATCAGCCCCAGCATTTT.